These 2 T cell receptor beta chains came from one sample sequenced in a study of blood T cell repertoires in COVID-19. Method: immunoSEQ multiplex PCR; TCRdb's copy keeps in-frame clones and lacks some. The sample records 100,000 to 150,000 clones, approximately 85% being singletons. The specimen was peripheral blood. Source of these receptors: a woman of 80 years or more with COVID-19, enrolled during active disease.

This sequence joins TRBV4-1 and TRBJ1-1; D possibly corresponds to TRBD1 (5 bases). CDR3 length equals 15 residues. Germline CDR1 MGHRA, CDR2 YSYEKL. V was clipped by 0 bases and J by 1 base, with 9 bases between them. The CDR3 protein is CASSQDQGRNTEAFF. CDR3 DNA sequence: TGCGCCAGCAGCCAAGATCAGGGCCGGAACACTGAAGCTTTCTTT.

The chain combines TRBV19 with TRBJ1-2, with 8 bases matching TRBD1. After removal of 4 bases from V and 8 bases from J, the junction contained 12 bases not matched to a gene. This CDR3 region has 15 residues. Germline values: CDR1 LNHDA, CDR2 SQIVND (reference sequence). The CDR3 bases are TGTGCCAGTAGTACCCTCGTGGACAGGGTCGTGGGCTACACCTTC. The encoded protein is CASSTLVDRVVGYTF.